There are many counts of the clone carrying this T cell receptor beta chain. No antigen is known for it. TCRdb re-derived calls from the 5' RACE reads in MiXCR, one entry per CDR3 protein. The profile shows 700,000 to 1,000,000 distinct CDR3 sequences, about 12% of them singletons. V was clipped by 0 bases and J by 10 bases, with 15 bases between them. From germline, CDR1 is SGHRS and CDR2 YFSETQ. This CDR3 is built from 14 residues. These data are taken from a study of CD8 T cells in ankylosing spondylitis. Study conclusions and caveats: A TCR beta motif made of about 8 highly homologous variants seemed typical of ankylosing spondylitis blood. CD8+ cells made up the disease-linked clones, which were relatively rare in peripheral blood.

This chain joins TRBV5-1 and TRBJ2-3; no clear D. Material for sequencing was blood, either unsorted or a sorted T cell fraction (not recorded which). This receptor was obtained from a male donor with ankylosing spondylitis. DNA for the CDR3: TGCGCCAGCAGCTTGGAGGGTATGGTCACTCCGCAGTATTTT. Protein sequence: CASSLEGMVTPQYF.